What follows is one T cell receptor (beta chain) and its context. CDR1 and CDR2 from the germline V gene are LNHDA and SQIVND (reference sequence). Trimming took 5 bases from V and 3 from J; bases not matched to a gene: 10. The CDR3 length is 15 residues. Assay: immunoSEQ multiplex PCR; the TCRdb copy retains only in-frame clones and omits some. Counted here are 87,000 or so clones, about 85% occurring once; the ten biggest clones make up 3.5% to 4%. This sample was included in a study of OX40 agonist ivuxolimab in advanced cancers. Sequencing used CD4+ or CD8+ T cells sorted from blood, obtained in a trial of the OX40 agonist ivuxolimab. This TCR was recovered from an adult with an advanced solid tumor such as melanoma, head and neck, liver or kidney cancer. This chain joins TRBV19 and TRBJ2-7, with 7 positions matching TRBD1. The CDR3 sequence is CASSLKQGMDYEQYF. Here the CDR3 DNA reads TGTGCCAGTAGTTTAAAACAGGGGATGGACTACGAGCAGTACTTC.